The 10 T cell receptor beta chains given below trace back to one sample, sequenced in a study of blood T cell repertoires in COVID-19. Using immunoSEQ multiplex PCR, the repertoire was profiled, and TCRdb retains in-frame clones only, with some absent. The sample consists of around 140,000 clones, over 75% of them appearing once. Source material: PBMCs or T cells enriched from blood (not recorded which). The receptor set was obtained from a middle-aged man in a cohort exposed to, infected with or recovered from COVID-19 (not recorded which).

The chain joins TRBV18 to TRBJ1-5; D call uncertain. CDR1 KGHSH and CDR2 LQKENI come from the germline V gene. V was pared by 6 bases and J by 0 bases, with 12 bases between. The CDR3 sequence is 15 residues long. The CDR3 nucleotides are TGTGCCAGCTCGCCCGAGCTAGATAGCAATCAGCCCCAGCATTTT. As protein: CASSPELDSNQPQHF.

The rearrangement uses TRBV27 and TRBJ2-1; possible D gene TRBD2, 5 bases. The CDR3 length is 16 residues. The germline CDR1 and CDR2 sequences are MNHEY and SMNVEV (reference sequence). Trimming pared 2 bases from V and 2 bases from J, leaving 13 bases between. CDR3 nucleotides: TGTGCCAGCAGTTTAGTTTGGCGGGCAACCTACAATGAGCAGTTCTTC. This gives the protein CASSLVWRATYNEQFF.

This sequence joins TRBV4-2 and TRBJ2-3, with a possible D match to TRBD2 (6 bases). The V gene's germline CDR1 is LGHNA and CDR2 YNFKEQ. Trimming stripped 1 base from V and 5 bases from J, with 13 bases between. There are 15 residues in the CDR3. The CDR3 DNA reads TGTGCCAGCAGCCAAGGGGCGGTGGAGGGAGATACGCAGTATTTT. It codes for CASSQGAVEGDTQYF.

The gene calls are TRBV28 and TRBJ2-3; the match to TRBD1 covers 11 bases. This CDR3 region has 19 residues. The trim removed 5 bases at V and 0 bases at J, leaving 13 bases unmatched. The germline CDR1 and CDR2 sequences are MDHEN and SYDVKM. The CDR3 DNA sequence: TGTGCCAGCAGTCGGACAGGGGGCGCTTATGTGGCTAGCACAGATACGCAGTATTTT. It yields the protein CASSRTGGAYVASTDTQYF.

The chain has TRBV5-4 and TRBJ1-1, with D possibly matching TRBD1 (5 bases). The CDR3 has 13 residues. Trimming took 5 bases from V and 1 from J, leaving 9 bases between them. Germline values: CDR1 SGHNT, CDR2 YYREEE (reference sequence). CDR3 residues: CASSSTGNTEAFF. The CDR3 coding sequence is TGTGCCAGCAGTTCTACAGGGAACACTGAAGCTTTCTTT.

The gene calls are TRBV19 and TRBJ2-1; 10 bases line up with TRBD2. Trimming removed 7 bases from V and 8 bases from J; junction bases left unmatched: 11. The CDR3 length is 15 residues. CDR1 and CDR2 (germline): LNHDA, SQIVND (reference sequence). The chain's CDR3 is CASTRVAGGSDEQFF. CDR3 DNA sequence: TGTGCCAGTACCAGAGTAGCGGGGGGTTCCGATGAGCAGTTCTTC.

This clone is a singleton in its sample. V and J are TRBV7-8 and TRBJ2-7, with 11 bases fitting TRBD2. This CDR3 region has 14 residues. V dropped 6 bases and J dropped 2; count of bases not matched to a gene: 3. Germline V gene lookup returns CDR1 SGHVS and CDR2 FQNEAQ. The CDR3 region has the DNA TGTGCCAGCAGTGGGACTAGCGGACCCTACGAGCAGTACTTC. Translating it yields CASSGTSGPYEQYF.

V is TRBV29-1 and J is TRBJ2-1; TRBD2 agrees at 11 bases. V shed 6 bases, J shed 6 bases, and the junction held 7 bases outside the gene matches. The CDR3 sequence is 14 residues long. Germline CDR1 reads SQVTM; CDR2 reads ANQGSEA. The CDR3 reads CSVATSGSRNEQFF. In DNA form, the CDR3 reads TGCAGCGTGGCCACTAGCGGGAGCCGCAATGAGCAGTTCTTC.

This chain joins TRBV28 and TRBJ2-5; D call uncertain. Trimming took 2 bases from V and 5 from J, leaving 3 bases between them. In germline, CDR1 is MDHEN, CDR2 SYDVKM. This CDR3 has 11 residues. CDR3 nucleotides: TGTGCCAGCAGTTTAGAGGAGACCCAGTACTTC. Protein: CASSLEETQYF.

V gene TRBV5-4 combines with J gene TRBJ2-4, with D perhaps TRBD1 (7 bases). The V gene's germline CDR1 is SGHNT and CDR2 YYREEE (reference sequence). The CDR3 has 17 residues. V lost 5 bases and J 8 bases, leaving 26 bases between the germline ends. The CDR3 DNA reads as TGTGCCAGCAGTCAACGAGGCGGGACAGTTCCGGTATACATTCAGTACTTC. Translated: CASSQRGGTVPVYIQYF.